This is a list of T cell receptor beta chains from one sample in a study of blood T cells in healthy people across ages. In TCRdb, the 5' RACE reads were re-called with MiXCR into one record per CDR3 protein. The table includes 950,000 to 1,200,000 distinct CDR3 sequences, more than 30% detected once. The specimen sequenced was blood. The receptors derive from a man aged 18 to 29 in good health. CDR3s include the opening cysteine and the closing phenylalanine or tryptophan. The D gene is left open where the match is weak. A row's size may be missing; if present it is once, few, many or a size class.

>TRBJ2-3|few|TRBV7-9|TRBD1
TGTGCCAGCAGCGCGACAGGGGGGGTAGATACGCAGTATTTT
CASSATGGVDTQYF
>TRBJ2-7|NA|TRBV12-3/TRBV12-4|NA
TGTGCCAGCAGTTCCACACCCTTCCTAGAGAAGAGCTCCTACGAGCAGTACTTC
CASSSTPFLEKSSYEQYF
>TRBJ1-1|once|TRBV18|NA
TGTGCCAGCTCACCAGACCAATGGGCTGAAGCTTTCTTT
CASSPDQWAEAFF
>TRBJ2-7|few|TRBV7-9|NA
TGTGCCAGCAGCCATGGGGCCAGCCGACCTTCCTACGAGCAGTACTTC
CASSHGASRPSYEQYF
>TRBJ1-6|NA|TRBV4-1|NA
TGCGCCAGCAGCCACTTTGATCCGGGACGGAAGTCACCCCTCCACTTT
CASSHFDPGRKSPLHF
>TRBJ1-3|NA|TRBV20-1|NA
TGCAGTGCCCGGGACGGGGCAAAAAACACCATATATTTT
CSARDGAKNTIYF
>TRBJ2-1|many|TRBV4-2|NA
TGTGCCAGCGGCGGGACGGGAATCATTGGTGAGCAGTTCTTC
CASGGTGIIGEQFF
>TRBJ2-7|few|TRBV27|NA
TGTGCCAGCAGTTTATCGTCTGGTGGGTCCTACGAGCAGTACTTC
CASSLSSGGSYEQYF
>TRBJ1-1|few|TRBV9|NA
TGTGCCAGCAGCGTTGGAGGCGGTAGTTCTGAAGCTTTCTTT
CASSVGGGSSEAFF
>TRBJ2-5|NA|TRBV3-1|NA
TGTGCCAGCAGCCAAGTTGGATTCGACGGGGGCGCAGAGACCCAGTACTTC
CASSQVGFDGGAETQYF
>TRBJ1-1|NA|TRBV10-3|NA
TGTGCCATCAGTGAGTCGACGGGGGCCGTCACTGAAGCTTTCTTT
CAISESTGAVTEAFF
>TRBJ2-2|NA|TRBV29-1|TRBD2
TGCAGCGTTGAAGAGCGAGGCGGGGGGGCCGGGGCCGGGGAGCTGTTTTTT
CSVEERGGGAGAGELFF
>TRBJ1-1|NA|TRBV29-1|NA
TGCAGCGTGGGGCCGTCGAACACTGAAGCTTTCTTT
CSVGPSNTEAFF
>TRBJ2-1|few|TRBV3-1|NA
TGTGCCAGCAGCCAATCGGACTTGCTCTACAATGAGCAGTTCTTC
CASSQSDLLYNEQFF
>TRBJ2-1|NA|TRBV20-1|TRBD2
TGCAGTGCTAGTAGTCTTGCTTCGGCGGGGGGAACTTGGGATGAGCAGTTCTTC
CSASSLASAGGTWDEQFF
>TRBJ2-4|NA|TRBV10-3|TRBD2
TGTGCCATCAGTGAGACGTCTCCGGGGGGTACGGCCAAAAACATTCAGTACTTC
CAISETSPGGTAKNIQYF
>TRBJ1-2|NA|TRBV6-6|TRBD1
TGTGCCAGCAGTTACTTAGGGGACAGGGGGCTCTGGGATGGCTACACCTTC
CASSYLGDRGLWDGYTF
>TRBJ1-2|few|TRBV4-3|TRBD1
TGCGCCAGCAGCTCCCCCCTCACAGGGGACTATGGCCACACCTTC
CASSSPLTGDYGHTF
>TRBJ2-5|NA|TRBV6-2/TRBV6-3|TRBD2
TGTGCCAGCAGCCGACTAGCTTCTGGTGAGACCCAGTACTTC
CASSRLASGETQYF
>TRBJ2-1|few|TRBV4-1|NA
TGCGCCAGCAGCCCTATAGCGGTTAGCTCCTACAATGAGCAGTTCTTC
CASSPIAVSSYNEQFF
>TRBJ1-1|NA|TRBV6-7|NA
TGTGCCAGCAGTTACTATCCCGCAGGGAACACTGAAGCTTTCTTT
CASSYYPAGNTEAFF
>TRBJ1-2|few|TRBV7-2|TRBD1
TGTGCCAGCAGCTTAGTTGGACAGGGCCGGCAGGACTATGGCTACACCTTC
CASSLVGQGRQDYGYTF
>TRBJ1-6|once|TRBV6-5|NA
TGTGCCAGCAGTTACTCGGCGACAGAGAGCTCCTATAATTCACCCCTCCACTTT
CASSYSATESSYNSPLHF
>TRBJ1-4|NA|TRBV20-1|TRBD1
TGCAGTCCCCTAGACAGGGTAGGCGAAAAACTGTTTTTT
CSPLDRVGEKLFF
>TRBJ2-3|few|TRBV12-3/TRBV12-4|NA
TGTGCCAGCAGACCTTCGGGGGAGAGGACAGATACGCAGTATTTT
CASRPSGERTDTQYF
>TRBJ2-3|NA|TRBV9|TRBD1
TGTGCCAGCAGCCTTCTTCGCGGGCAAGGGACAGATAGGCAGTATTTT
CASSLLRGQGTDRQYF
>TRBJ1-2|NA|TRBV12-3/TRBV12-4|NA
TGTGCCAGCAGTTTAATAGCGGGGGCCCAGTCGCCTAGTGGCTACACCTTC
CASSLIAGAQSPSGYTF
>TRBJ1-2|NA|TRBV25-1|NA
TGTGCCACCTATTCCGGGACGCGCTATGGCTACACCTTC
CATYSGTRYGYTF
>TRBJ2-7|NA|TRBV6-5|NA
TGTGCCAGCAGCCGACTAGTTTCCGGGAACGAGCAGTACTTC
CASSRLVSGNEQYF
>TRBJ2-1|few|TRBV2|NA
TGTGCCAGCAGTAAACAGGGAATCTACAATGAGCAGTTCTTC
CASSKQGIYNEQFF
>TRBJ2-7|few|TRBV6-5|NA
TGTGCCAGCAGTCCCATAGGGGGACTGAGCTCCTACGAGCAGTACTTC
CASSPIGGLSSYEQYF
>TRBJ1-2|NA|TRBV9|NA
TGTGCCAGCAGCGGAACCGCCGGGAGTAACTATGGCTACACCTTC
CASSGTAGSNYGYTF
>TRBJ1-2|NA|TRBV29-1|TRBD1
TGCAGCGTTTCAAATCAGGGGGCATTGAACTATGGCTACACCTTC
CSVSNQGALNYGYTF
>TRBJ2-2|NA|TRBV6-5|NA
TGTGCCAGCAGAGGAGCCAACCTGAACACCGGGGAGCTGTTTTTT
CASRGANLNTGELFF
>TRBJ2-3|NA|TRBV10-3|NA
TGTGCCATCAGTGAGTCGGGACTTGCCCTCACAGATACGCAGTATTTT
CAISESGLALTDTQYF
>TRBJ2-5|NA|TRBV5-1|NA
TGCGCCAGCAGCACCCAGGGGAGGGAGACCCAGTACTTC
CASSTQGRETQYF
>TRBJ2-1|NA|TRBV12-3/TRBV12-4|NA
TGTGCCAGCAGATGGGAGCCCAATGAGCAGTTCTTC
CASRWEPNEQFF
>TRBJ1-2|NA|TRBV12-3/TRBV12-4|NA
TGTGCCAGCAACGGGGGCGCCTATACCTATGGCTACACCTTC
CASNGGAYTYGYTF
>TRBJ2-3|many|TRBV7-2|TRBD2
TGTGCCAGCAGCTCAGGACTAGTCGGTTCTACAGATACGCAGTATTTT
CASSSGLVGSTDTQYF
>TRBJ2-1|NA|TRBV7-3|NA
TGTGCCAGCAGCCCCCAGGGATTCTACAATGAGCAGTTCTTC
CASSPQGFYNEQFF
>TRBJ2-1|once|TRBV7-9|NA
TGTGCCAGCGGCTTAGCTACGGGTAGTCGCTCCTACAATGAGCAGTTCTTC
CASGLATGSRSYNEQFF
>TRBJ1-5|NA|TRBV6-1|NA
TGTGCCAGCAGTGAAGCGGAACGGTGGCAGCCCCAGCATTTT
CASSEAERWQPQHF
>TRBJ2-1|NA|TRBV5-1|NA
TGCGCCAGCAGCCCCGAGGGAACCTACGAGCAGTTCTTC
CASSPEGTYEQFF